This T cell receptor beta chain is from a study of blood T cell repertoires in COVID-19. Overall study context: Spain, Italy and the United States supplied samples that represented acute and convalescent COVID-19. The analysed material was cDNA or gDNA that came from T cells, B-cell-depleted T cells, or PBMCs.

Original data processing: Quantification of nucleated cells was approximated via reference gene primer amplification. TCRdb's table, derived via immunoSEQ multiplex PCR, lists solely in-frame clones and lacks some. D and trimming were read from the DNA, whereas the V and J calls and clone size are those reported in that table. Altogether fewer than 90,000 clones are present, over 80% being singletons, with the ten largest covering around 6.7%. The V segment lost 1 base and the J segment 7 bases; nucleotides outside the gene matches: 5. The CDR3 length is 14 residues. The germline V gene encodes CDR1 SGHTA and CDR2 FQGNSA.

This TCR was recovered from a woman of 80 years or more with active COVID-19. Sample: peripheral blood. The chain carries TRBV7-2 and TRBJ2-7; 9 bases are shared with TRBD2. The CDR3 loop reads CASSLGRGGLEQYF. CDR3 in DNA: TGTGCCAGCAGCTTAGGGCGGGGGGGGCTAGAGCAGTACTTC.